Listed below are T cell receptor beta chains from one sample, sequenced in a study of cytomegalovirus exposure and HLA in healthy donors. Only in-frame clones appear in the TCRdb table, and some are missing; sequencing was by immunoSEQ multiplex PCR. Among about 120,000 clones, roughly 82% were seen once, and the ten largest hold about 6%. Sequencing was done on a sample of PBMCs. The receptors originated from a man aged 18 to 29 in good health and CMV-seropositive. The CDR3 runs from the conserved cysteine through the conserved F or W. The order of the fields is D gene, V gene, clone size, J gene, CDR3 DNA, CDR3 protein. The D gene is left open where the match is weak. Clone size is shown for a subset of rows, as once, few, many or a class of expanded clone.

D: TRBD1; V: TRBV30; size: -; J: TRBJ1-1; DNA: TGTGCCTGGAGTCCTTGGACAGGGGTCACTGAAGCTTTCTTT; CDR3: CAWSPWTGVTEAFF
D: -; V: TRBV6-5; size: -; J: TRBJ2-7; DNA: TGTGCCAGCAGTTACGGAGACGAGCAGTACTTC; CDR3: CASSYGDEQYF
D: -; V: TRBV5-6; size: -; J: TRBJ1-1; DNA: TGTGCCAGCAGCTCCTTACCGGAGATGAACACTGAAGCTTTCTTT; CDR3: CASSSLPEMNTEAFF
D: -; V: TRBV2; size: -; J: TRBJ1-4; DNA: TGTGCCAGCAGTGATCTGGGGAGGAATGAAAAACTGTTTTTT; CDR3: CASSDLGRNEKLFF
D: TRBD1; V: TRBV6-5; size: -; J: TRBJ2-2; DNA: TGTGCCAGCAGTTACAGGGGGCACACCGGGGAGCTGTTTTTT; CDR3: CASSYRGHTGELFF
D: -; V: TRBV4-1; size: few; J: TRBJ1-1; DNA: TGCGCCAGCAGCCAAGAAGGACAGTTTGGGGCTGAAGCTTTCTTT; CDR3: CASSQEGQFGAEAFF
D: -; V: TRBV7-9; size: -; J: TRBJ1-3; DNA: TGTGCCAGCAGCTTCCGCTCTGGAAACACCATATATTTT; CDR3: CASSFRSGNTIYF
D: TRBD1; V: TRBV6-5; size: -; J: TRBJ1-1; DNA: TGTGCCAGCAGTTACTCCGGGACAGGGTTGACTGAAGCTTTCTTT; CDR3: CASSYSGTGLTEAFF
D: -; V: TRBV7-9; size: -; J: TRBJ1-1; DNA: TGTTCCAGCAGCTTAGGGTCGGCTGAAGCTTTCTTT; CDR3: CSSSLGSAEAFF
D: TRBD2; V: TRBV14; size: -; J: TRBJ2-3; DNA: TGTGCCAGCAGCGCGAGACTAGCGGTAATGAGCACAGATACGCAGTATTTT; CDR3: CASSARLAVMSTDTQYF
D: TRBD2; V: TRBV5-1; size: -; J: TRBJ2-4; DNA: TGCGCCAGCAGCTCCGGACTAGCTGAGTACTTC; CDR3: CASSSGLAEYF
D: TRBD2; V: TRBV11-2; size: few; J: TRBJ2-3; DNA: TGTGCCAGCAGCTTAGTGCCTAGCGGGGGGGGAGATACGCAGTATTTT; CDR3: CASSLVPSGGGDTQYF
D: TRBD2; V: TRBV7-9; size: -; J: TRBJ2-3; DNA: TGTGCCAGCACGCTAGCGGGATTCACAGATACGCAGTATTTT; CDR3: CASTLAGFTDTQYF
D: TRBD2; V: TRBV13; size: -; J: TRBJ2-7; DNA: TGTGCCAGCAGCACCCCCGGGGGGGTCTACGAGCAGTACTTC; CDR3: CASSTPGGVYEQYF
D: -; V: TRBV6-5; size: -; J: TRBJ2-4; DNA: TGTGCCAGCAGTTATGACGGGAAGAGGGAAAACATTCAGTACTTC; CDR3: CASSYDGKRENIQYF
D: -; V: TRBV30; size: -; J: TRBJ2-3; DNA: TGTGCCTGGAACCTATCACCTAGCACAGATACGCAGTATTTT; CDR3: CAWNLSPSTDTQYF
D: TRBD1; V: TRBV5-1; size: -; J: TRBJ2-1; DNA: TGCGCCAGCTGGGACAGGGACTCCAATGAGCAGTTCTTC; CDR3: CASWDRDSNEQFF
D: TRBD1; V: TRBV7-6; size: -; J: TRBJ1-6; DNA: TGTGCCAGCAGCCTCGGACAGGGGCGATCACCCCTCCACTTT; CDR3: CASSLGQGRSPLHF
D: -; V: TRBV28; size: -; J: TRBJ1-2; DNA: TGTGCCAGCAGTTTATCACAGGGAAATGGCTACACCTTC; CDR3: CASSLSQGNGYTF
D: TRBD1; V: TRBV30; size: -; J: TRBJ1-2; DNA: TGTGCCTGGGGCCGGGACAGGCCGCGGGGCTACACCTTC; CDR3: CAWGRDRPRGYTF
D: -; V: TRBV29-1; size: few; J: TRBJ1-2; DNA: TGCAGCGTTGAAGATCGGGCAGGGTATGGCTACACCTTC; CDR3: CSVEDRAGYGYTF
D: -; V: TRBV4-1; size: -; J: TRBJ2-3; DNA: TGCGCCAGCAGTCGGGGGGCCACAGATACGCAGTATTTT; CDR3: CASSRGATDTQYF
D: -; V: TRBV28; size: -; J: TRBJ1-2; DNA: TGTGCCAGCTCGGAGACGGATCCCAGTGGCTACACCTTC; CDR3: CASSETDPSGYTF
D: TRBD2; V: TRBV2; size: few; J: TRBJ2-1; DNA: TGTGCCAGCAGTTTCGGGACTAGCGGGAGGGAGAACTACAATGAGCAGTTCTTC; CDR3: CASSFGTSGRENYNEQFF
D: -; V: TRBV14; size: -; J: TRBJ1-4; DNA: TGTGCCAGCAGCCAAGCAGGGAGGGCTGAAAAACTGTTTTTT; CDR3: CASSQAGRAEKLFF
D: TRBD1; V: TRBV6-1; size: -; J: TRBJ2-5; DNA: TGTGCCAGCAGTTTAGACAGGGATCAAGAGACCCAGTACTTC; CDR3: CASSLDRDQETQYF
D: -; V: TRBV7-2; size: -; J: TRBJ2-5; DNA: TGTGCCAGCAGCTTAGCGCTAGCTCGGATGTTCGAGACCCAGTACTTC; CDR3: CASSLALARMFETQYF
D: -; V: TRBV6-5; size: -; J: TRBJ1-1; DNA: TGTGCCAGCAACGGGAACACTGAAGCTTTCTTT; CDR3: CASNGNTEAFF
D: TRBD1; V: TRBV7-2; size: -; J: TRBJ1-1; DNA: TGTGCCAGCAGCTTAGGTCTACGGACAGGGGAGAACACTGAAGCTTTCTTT; CDR3: CASSLGLRTGENTEAFF
D: -; V: TRBV28; size: -; J: TRBJ2-1; DNA: TGTGCCAGCACCATAGGGGGGGGCCCCAATGAGCAGTTCTTC; CDR3: CASTIGGGPNEQFF
D: TRBD2; V: TRBV4-2; size: -; J: TRBJ2-7; DNA: TGTGCCAGCAGCCAAGAGGTTAGCGGGTCCTACGAGCAGTACTTC; CDR3: CASSQEVSGSYEQYF
D: -; V: TRBV29-1; size: -; J: TRBJ2-2; DNA: TGCAGCGTTGACTGGAAAGGAGAGAACACCGGGGAGCTGTTTTTT; CDR3: CSVDWKGENTGELFF
D: -; V: TRBV6-5; size: once; J: TRBJ1-1; DNA: TGTGCCAGCAGTTACTCGTATCAGGGCCACACTGAAGCTTTCTTT; CDR3: CASSYSYQGHTEAFF
D: TRBD1; V: TRBV5-6; size: -; J: TRBJ1-1; DNA: TGTGCCAGCAGCTTGGACAGGGGGTGGGCCACTGAAGCTTTCTTT; CDR3: CASSLDRGWATEAFF
D: -; V: TRBV19; size: -; J: TRBJ2-6; DNA: TGTGCCAGTAGTAGGGGCAGAGCGAGCTCTGGGGCCAACGTCCTGACTTTC; CDR3: CASSRGRASSGANVLTF